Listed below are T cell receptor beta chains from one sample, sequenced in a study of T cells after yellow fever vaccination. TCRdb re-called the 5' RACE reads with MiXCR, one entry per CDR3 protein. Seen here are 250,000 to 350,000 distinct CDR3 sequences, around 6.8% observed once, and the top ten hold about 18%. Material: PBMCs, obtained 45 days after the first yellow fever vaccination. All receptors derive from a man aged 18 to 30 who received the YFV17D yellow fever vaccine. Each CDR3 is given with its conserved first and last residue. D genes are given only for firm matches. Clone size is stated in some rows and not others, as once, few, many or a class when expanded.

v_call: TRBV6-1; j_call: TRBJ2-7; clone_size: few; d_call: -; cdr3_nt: TGTGCCAGCAGTGATGAGGGGGTCTTAGCGTACGAGCAGTACTTC; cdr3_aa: CASSDEGVLAYEQYF
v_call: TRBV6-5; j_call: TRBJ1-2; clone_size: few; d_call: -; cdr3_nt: TGTGCCAGCAGTTATTGGGGTGCCGGTGGCTACACCTTC; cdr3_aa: CASSYWGAGGYTF
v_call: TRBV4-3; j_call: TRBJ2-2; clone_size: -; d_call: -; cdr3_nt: TGCGCCAGCAGCCAGAACAGGGTTTTGGCCGGGGAGCTGTTTTTT; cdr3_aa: CASSQNRVLAGELFF
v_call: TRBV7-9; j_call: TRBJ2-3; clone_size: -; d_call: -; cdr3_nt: TGTGCCAGCAGCCAAAACCCCGATACGCAGTATTTT; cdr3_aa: CASSQNPDTQYF
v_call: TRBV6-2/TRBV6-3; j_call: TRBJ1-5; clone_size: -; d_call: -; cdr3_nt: TGTGCCAGCAGGGCCTTTCCCGGGTCAGGGCCCCAGCATTTT; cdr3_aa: CASRAFPGSGPQHF
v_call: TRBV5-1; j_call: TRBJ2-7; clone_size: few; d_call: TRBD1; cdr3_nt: TGCGCCAGCAGCGCTGGACAGGGTTATCTGTACGAGCAGTACTTC; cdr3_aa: CASSAGQGYLYEQYF
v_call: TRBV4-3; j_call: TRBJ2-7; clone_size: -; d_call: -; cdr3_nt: TGCGCCAGCAGCCAGGTCGTATTCTACGAGCAGTACTTC; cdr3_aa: CASSQVVFYEQYF
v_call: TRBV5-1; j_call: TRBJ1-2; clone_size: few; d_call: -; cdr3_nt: TGCGCCAGCAGCTACCCCGCCGGGGACTATGGCTACACCTTC; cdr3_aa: CASSYPAGDYGYTF
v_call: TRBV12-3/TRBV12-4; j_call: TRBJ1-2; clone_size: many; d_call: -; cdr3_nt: TGTGCCAGCAGTTGGGGGACGGGGATCGACTACACCTTC; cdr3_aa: CASSWGTGIDYTF
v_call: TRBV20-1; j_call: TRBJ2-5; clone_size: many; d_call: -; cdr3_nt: TGCAGTGCAAGGCCAGAGACCCAGTACTTC; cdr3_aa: CSARPETQYF
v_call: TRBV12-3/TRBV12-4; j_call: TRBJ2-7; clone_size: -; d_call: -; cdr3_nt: TGTGCCAGCAGTTTAAGAGGGGTTCACTACGAGCAGTACTTC; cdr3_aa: CASSLRGVHYEQYF
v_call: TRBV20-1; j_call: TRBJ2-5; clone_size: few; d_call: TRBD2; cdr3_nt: TGCAGTGCTGCCTCTAGCGGCCCCGGGGAGACCCAGTACTTC; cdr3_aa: CSAASSGPGETQYF
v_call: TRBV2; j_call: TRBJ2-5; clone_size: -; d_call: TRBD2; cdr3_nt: TGTACCAGCAGTCCCGGGACTAGCGGGGGGCCGGGGTGGGAGACCCAGTACTTC; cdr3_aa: CTSSPGTSGGPGWETQYF
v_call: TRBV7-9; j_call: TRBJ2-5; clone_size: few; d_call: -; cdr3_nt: TGTGCCAGCAGCTTTGGGGGCCCAGAGGAGACCCAGTACTTC; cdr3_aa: CASSFGGPEETQYF
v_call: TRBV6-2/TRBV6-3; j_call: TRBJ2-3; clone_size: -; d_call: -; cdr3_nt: TGTGCCAGCACCCGGGACGCACCCACAGATACGCAGTATTTT; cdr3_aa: CASTRDAPTDTQYF
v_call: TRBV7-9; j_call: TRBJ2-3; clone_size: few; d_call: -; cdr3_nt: TGTGCCAGCAGCGAAGGAGATACGCAGTATTTT; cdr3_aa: CASSEGDTQYF
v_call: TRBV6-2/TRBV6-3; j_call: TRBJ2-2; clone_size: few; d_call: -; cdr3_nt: TGTGCCAGCAGCCGCCCCCCTGGCGGCGGGGAGCTGTTTTTT; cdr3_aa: CASSRPPGGGELFF
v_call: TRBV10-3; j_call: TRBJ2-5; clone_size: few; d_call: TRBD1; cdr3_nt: TGTGCCATCAGTGAAGGGACAGCGGAAGAGACCCAGTACTTC; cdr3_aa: CAISEGTAEETQYF
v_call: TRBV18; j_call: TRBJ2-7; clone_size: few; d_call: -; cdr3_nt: TGTGCCAGCTCACCGTATGACTCCACCTACGAGCAGTACTTC; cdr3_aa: CASSPYDSTYEQYF
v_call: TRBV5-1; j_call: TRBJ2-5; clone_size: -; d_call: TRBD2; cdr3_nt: TGCGCCAGCAGCTTGGATCTAGCGGGGATGAAGACCCAGTACTTC; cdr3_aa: CASSLDLAGMKTQYF
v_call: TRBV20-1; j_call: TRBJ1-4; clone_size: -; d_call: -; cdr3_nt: TGCAGTGCTAGCGGTCGGAGAACTTTGGGAAAACTGTTTTTT; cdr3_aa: CSASGRRTLGKLFF
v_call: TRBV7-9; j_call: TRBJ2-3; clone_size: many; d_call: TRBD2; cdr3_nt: TGTGCCAGCAGCGCAACTAGCGGGGGCACAGATACGCAGTATTTT; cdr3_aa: CASSATSGGTDTQYF
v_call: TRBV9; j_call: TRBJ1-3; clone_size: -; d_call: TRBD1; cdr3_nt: TGTGCCAGCAGCTTCCTGGACAGGGTGTCTGGAAACACCATATATTTT; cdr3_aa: CASSFLDRVSGNTIYF
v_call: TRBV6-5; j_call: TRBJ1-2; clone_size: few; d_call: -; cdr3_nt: TGTGCCAGCAGGGACCTCTATGGCTACACCTTC; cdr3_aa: CASRDLYGYTF
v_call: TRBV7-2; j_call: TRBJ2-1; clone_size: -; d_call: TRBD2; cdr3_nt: TGTGCCAGCAGCTTTAGGGAGGGGACCTACAATGAGCAGTTCTTC; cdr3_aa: CASSFREGTYNEQFF
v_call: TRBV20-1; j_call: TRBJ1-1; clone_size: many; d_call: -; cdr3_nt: TGCAGTGCTAGAGTCCCGGGTCACACTGAAGCTTTCTTT; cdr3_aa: CSARVPGHTEAFF
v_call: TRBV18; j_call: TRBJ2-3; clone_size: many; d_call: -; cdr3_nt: TGTGCCAGCTCACCCACTCGGGTTTTTACAGATACGCAGTATTTT; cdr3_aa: CASSPTRVFTDTQYF
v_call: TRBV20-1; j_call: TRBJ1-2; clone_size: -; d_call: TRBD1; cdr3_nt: TGCAGTGCTATCTCACAGGGGCGCGGCTATGGCTACACCTTC; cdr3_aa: CSAISQGRGYGYTF
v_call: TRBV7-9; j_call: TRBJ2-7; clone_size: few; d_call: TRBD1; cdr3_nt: TGTGCCAGCAGCTTCAGGGGGCGATACGAGCAGTACTTC; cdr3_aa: CASSFRGRYEQYF
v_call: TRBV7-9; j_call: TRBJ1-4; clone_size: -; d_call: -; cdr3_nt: TGTGCCAGCAGCTTAGTGTACCACAGGAATGAAAAACTGTTTTTT; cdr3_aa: CASSLVYHRNEKLFF
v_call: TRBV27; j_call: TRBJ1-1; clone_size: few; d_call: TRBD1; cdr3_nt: TGTGCCAGCAGTGGACAGGACGCGAGGAGAGAAGCTTTCTTT; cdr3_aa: CASSGQDARREAFF
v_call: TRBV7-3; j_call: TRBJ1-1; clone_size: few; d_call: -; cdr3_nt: TGTGCCAGCAGCTCTGGGGGACGAGCTTTCTTT; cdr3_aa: CASSSGGRAFF
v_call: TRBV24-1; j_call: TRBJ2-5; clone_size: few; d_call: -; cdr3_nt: TGTGCCACCAGTGATCCCAAGGGTCCGGGGGAGACCCAGTACTTC; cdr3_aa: CATSDPKGPGETQYF
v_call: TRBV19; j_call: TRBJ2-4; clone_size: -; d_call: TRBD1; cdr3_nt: TGTGCCAGTAGCCCCCGGGACAGGGTTTCGGACATTCAGTACTTC; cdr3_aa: CASSPRDRVSDIQYF
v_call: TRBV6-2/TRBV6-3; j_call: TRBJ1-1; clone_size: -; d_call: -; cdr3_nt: TGTGCCAGCAGTTACTCGACAGTTGAAGCTTTCTTT; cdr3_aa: CASSYSTVEAFF
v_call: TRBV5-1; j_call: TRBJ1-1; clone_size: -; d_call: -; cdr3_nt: TGCGCCAGCAGCCCCCCGGGCGGGGAGGGAACTGAAGCTTTCTTT; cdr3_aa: CASSPPGGEGTEAFF
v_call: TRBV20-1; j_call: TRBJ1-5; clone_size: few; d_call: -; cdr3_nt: TGCAGTGCTACGGGGCCAGGACAGCCCCAGCATTTT; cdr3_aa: CSATGPGQPQHF
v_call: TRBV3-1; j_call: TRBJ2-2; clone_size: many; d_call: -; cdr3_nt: TGTGCCAGCAGCCGTCCGGGGACCGCGAACACCGGGGAGCTGTTTTTT; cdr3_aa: CASSRPGTANTGELFF
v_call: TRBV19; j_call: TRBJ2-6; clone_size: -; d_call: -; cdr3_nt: TGTGCCAGTAGTATACAAGGGACCCGGGCCAACGTCCTGACTTTC; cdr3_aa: CASSIQGTRANVLTF
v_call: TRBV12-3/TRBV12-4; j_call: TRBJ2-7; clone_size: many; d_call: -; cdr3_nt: TGTGCCAGCAGTAAGATGGACGGGTCCTACGAGCAGTACTTC; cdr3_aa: CASSKMDGSYEQYF
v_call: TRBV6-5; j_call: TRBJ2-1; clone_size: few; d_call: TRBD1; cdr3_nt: TGTGCCAGCAGACGACAGGGGGCAGATGAGCAGTTCTTC; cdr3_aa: CASRRQGADEQFF
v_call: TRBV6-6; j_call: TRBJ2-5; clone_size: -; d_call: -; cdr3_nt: TGTGCCAGCATTTCCCCCTCCTCGGAGACCCAGTACTTC; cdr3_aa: CASISPSSETQYF
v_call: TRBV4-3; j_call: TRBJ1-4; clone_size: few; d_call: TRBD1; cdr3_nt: TGCGCCAGCAGCCGAGCAGGGGGACCAACTAATGAAAAACTGTTTTTT; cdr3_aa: CASSRAGGPTNEKLFF
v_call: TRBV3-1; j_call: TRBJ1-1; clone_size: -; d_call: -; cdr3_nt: TGTGCCAGCAGCCAAGGGCAGAAGAACACTGAAGCTTTCTTT; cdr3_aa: CASSQGQKNTEAFF
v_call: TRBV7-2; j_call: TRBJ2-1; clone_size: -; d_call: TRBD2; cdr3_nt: TGTGCCAGCAGCTTTGGGCTAGCGGGGGGCCCCCTGGAGTTCTTC; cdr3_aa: CASSFGLAGGPLEFF
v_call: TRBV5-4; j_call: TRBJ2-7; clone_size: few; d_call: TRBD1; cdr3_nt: TGTGCCAGCAGCTGGAACCGGGACAGGGGGGGCGAGCAGTACTTC; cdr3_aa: CASSWNRDRGGEQYF
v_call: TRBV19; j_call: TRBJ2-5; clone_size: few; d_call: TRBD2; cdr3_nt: TGTGCCAGTAGTACGGGACTAGCGGGGGGGCTTGAGACCCAGTACTTC; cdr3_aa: CASSTGLAGGLETQYF
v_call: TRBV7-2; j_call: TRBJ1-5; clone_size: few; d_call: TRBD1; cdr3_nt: TGTGCCAGCAGCTTACGGACAGGGGTGTATCAGCCCCAGCATTTT; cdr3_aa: CASSLRTGVYQPQHF
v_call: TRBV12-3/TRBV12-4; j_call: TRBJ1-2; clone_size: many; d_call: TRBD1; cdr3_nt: TGTGCCAGCACCGGGACAGGGGTGGGCTATGGCTACACCTTC; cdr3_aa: CASTGTGVGYGYTF
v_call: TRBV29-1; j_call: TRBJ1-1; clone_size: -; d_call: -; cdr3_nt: TGCAGCACTCAAAAGGATTCAGGGGCGAACACTGAAGCTTTCTTT; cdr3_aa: CSTQKDSGANTEAFF
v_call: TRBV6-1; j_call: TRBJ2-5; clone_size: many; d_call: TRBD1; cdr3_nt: TGTGCCAGCAGCCAGACAGGGACCAAAGAGACCCAGTACTTC; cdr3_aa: CASSQTGTKETQYF
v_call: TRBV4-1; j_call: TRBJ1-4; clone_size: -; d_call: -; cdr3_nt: TGCGCCAGCAGCCAGGGTTCGGGTGTAGGCCCGAATGAAAAACTGTTTTTT; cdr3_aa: CASSQGSGVGPNEKLFF
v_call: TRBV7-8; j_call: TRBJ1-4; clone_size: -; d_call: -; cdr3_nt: TGTGCCAGCAGCACTTGGGGGTTAGATGAAAAACTGTTTTTT; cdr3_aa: CASSTWGLDEKLFF
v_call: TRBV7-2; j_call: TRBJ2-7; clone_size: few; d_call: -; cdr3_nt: TGTGCCAGCAGCAGGCGGGACAGATCCTACGAGCAGTACTTC; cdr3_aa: CASSRRDRSYEQYF
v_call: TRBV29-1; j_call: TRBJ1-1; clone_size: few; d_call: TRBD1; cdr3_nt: TGCAGCGGATCACAGGGGGGATTCGCTGAAGCTTTCTTT; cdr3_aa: CSGSQGGFAEAFF